A single sample gave rise to the 10 T cell receptor beta chains below, sequenced in a study of blood T cell repertoires in COVID-19 (dated by TCRdb to between 2020 and 2021). The library was obtained by the immunoSEQ multiplex PCR assay. In its TCRdb copy, this immuneACCESS table keeps in-frame sequences only and misses some clones. Where compared with another copy, unresolved V genes explain less than half of these, and the others have no known cause. For this sample there are 200,000 to 300,000 clones; more than 65% appear just once. The ten largest clones add up to about 8% of the sample. Material for sequencing was peripheral blood. The receptor set was obtained from a woman of 80 years or more with acute or convalescent COVID-19.

This clone was picked up a small number of times. The chain joins TRBV20-1 to TRBJ2-1; D is unresolved. V was clipped by 0 bases and J by 11 bases, with 8 bases between them. Germline-derived CDR1 and CDR2 are DFQATT and SNEGSKA (reference sequence). The CDR3 is 11 residues long. The DNA of the CDR3 is TGCAGTGCTAGAGATCGCTGGCAGCAGTTCTTC. It specifies CSARDRWQQFF.

The chain uses TRBV4-2 and TRBJ2-5; 8 bases are a match to TRBD1. V gave up 0 bases and J gave up 9 bases; unmatched junction bases: 15. The CDR3 runs 17 residues. The germline V gene has CDR1 LGHNA and CDR2 YNFKEQ. CDR3 sequence: CASSQDRFSTGGMPQYF. DNA of the CDR3: TGTGCCAGCAGCCAAGATCGTTTCTCCACAGGGGGGATGCCCCAGTACTTC.

This clone was found once. J is TRBJ2-3 and V is TRBV5-1; 10 bases line up with TRBD1. The length of the CDR3 is 16 residues. Germline CDR1 reads SGHRS; CDR2 reads YFSETQ. J gave up 2 bases and V 4 bases, and 7 bases lay outside the gene matches. CDR3: CASSRGQGLNTDTQYF. The CDR3, as DNA: TGCGCCAGCAGCCGGGGACAGGGGCTAAACACAGATACGCAGTATTTT. Using reference TRBV5-1 and TRBJ2-3 for the parts outside the CDR3, the full variable domain is KAGVTQTPRYLIKTRGQQVTLSCSPISGHRSVSWYQQTPGQGLQFLFEYFSETQRNKGNFPGRFSGRQFSNSRSEMNVSTLELGDSALYLCASSRGQGLNTDTQYFGPGTRLTVL.

This chain links TRBV11-2 with TRBJ2-1; 8 bases align to TRBD2. In germline, CDR1 is SGHAT, CDR2 FQNNGV. The CDR3 runs to 16 residues. V lost 0 bases to trimming and J lost 3 bases; unmatched junction nucleotides: 4. CDR3 in DNA: TGTGCCAGCAGCTTAGAAGTAGCGGGATACTACAATGAGCAGTTCTTC. Translation gives CASSLEVAGYYNEQFF.

This chain uses TRBV9 with TRBJ2-2, with no clear D. The CDR3 has 16 residues. Germline V gives CDR1 SGDLS, CDR2 YYNGEE. Deletions cut 2 bases from V and 3 bases from J, with 14 bases between. CDR3 DNA sequence: TGTGCCAGCAGCGTGCCCCCTAGACCTGACACCGGGGAGCTGTTTTTT. It encodes CASSVPPRPDTGELFF.

CDR3 in DNA: TGTGCCAGCAGACCGTGGGACAGGGTCTACAATGAGCAGTTCTTC. Its protein is CASRPWDRVYNEQFF. The chain joins TRBV27 to TRBJ2-1; the match to TRBD1 covers 9 bases. CDR3 length: 15 amino acids. Germline trimming cut 6 bases from V and 3 bases from J; bases unmatched to any gene: 6. Looked up from germline, CDR1 is MNHEY and CDR2 is SMNVEV (reference sequence).

This sequence joins TRBV5-1 and TRBJ2-3, with D unclear. The V and J ends lost 0 bases and 1 base respectively, with 9 bases between them. CDR1 is SGHRS and CDR2 is YFSETQ in the germline V gene. This CDR3 region has 15 residues. DNA for the CDR3: TGCGCCAGCAGCTTGGGAGGAAAGGGCACAGATACGCAGTATTTT. The encoded protein is CASSLGGKGTDTQYF.

The genes are TRBV10-3 and TRBJ2-7, with TRBD1 as a possible D gene (5 bases). V lost 0 bases, J lost 6 bases, and 18 bases lay in between. CDR3 length: 16 residues. Germline CDR1 is ENHRY and CDR2 is SYGVKD. CDR3 nucleotides: TGTGCCATCAGTGAGTCGATTCGGGCAGGGCAACCCGAGCAGTACTTC. Translation: CAISESIRAGQPEQYF.

V usage is TRBV3-1 (or the pseudogene TRBV3-2) and J usage is TRBJ1-3; D might be TRBD1 (5 bases). The CDR3 length is 16 residues. Trimming removed 0 bases from V and 0 bases from J, with 9 bases in between. Germline V gene lookup returns CDR1 LGHDT and CDR2 YNNKEL (reference sequence). Written as DNA, the CDR3 is TGTGCCAGCAGCCAAGAAGACAGTTTCTCTGGAAACACCATATATTTT. This codes for CASSQEDSFSGNTIYF.

The chain has TRBV10-3 and TRBJ1-2, with a weak D call TRBD1 (6 bases). The V gene's germline CDR1 is ENHRY and CDR2 SYGVKD. Trimming left V 4 bases short and J 1 base short, with 16 bases between. The CDR3 loop spans 16 amino acids. DNA for the CDR3: TGTGCCATCAGTGCATTCACAGGGTCCATTAACTATGGCTACACCTTC. Protein sequence: CAISAFTGSINYGYTF.